Listed below are T cell receptor beta chains from one sample, sequenced in a study of blood T cell repertoires in COVID-19. The protocol was immunoSEQ multiplex PCR, while the TCRdb copy is restricted to in-frame clones and leaves out a portion. Of about 200,000 clones listed, roughly nine tenths are singletons. The sequenced sample was peripheral blood. The receptors come from a man aged 35-49 years with acute or convalescent COVID-19. Each CDR3 is given with its conserved first and last residue. D genes are given only for firm matches. Clone size is shown for a subset of rows, as once, few, many or a class of expanded clone.

D gene,J gene,clone size,V gene,CDR3 DNA,CDR3 protein
NA,TRBJ2-7,NA,TRBV5-4,TGTGCCAGCAGCTTGGCTGACTCAGGGACCTACGAGCAGTACTTC,CASSLADSGTYEQYF
TRBD1,TRBJ1-6,NA,TRBV11-2,TGTGCCAGCAGCTTACCACCGACTAACAGGGGCAGCAATTCACCCCTCCACTTT,CASSLPPTNRGSNSPLHF
NA,TRBJ2-3,once,TRBV5-1,TGCGCCAGCAGCTCAACCCCGACTTCAGGGAAGGGTACGCAGTATTTT,CASSSTPTSGKGTQYF
NA,TRBJ2-7,NA,TRBV1,TGCACCAGCAGCCAAGATTGGGGGGCTAGCGGGGGATCCTACGAGCAGTACTTC,CTSSQDWGASGGSYEQYF
NA,TRBJ1-1,NA,TRBV7-2,TGTGCCAGCAGCCCGCAGGGTGTCAACACTGAAGCTTTCTTT,CASSPQGVNTEAFF
NA,TRBJ1-1,NA,TRBV7-9,TGTGCCAGCAGCTTAGGACAAGTGAACACTGAAGCTTTCTTT,CASSLGQVNTEAFF
NA,TRBJ2-1,NA,TRBV11-3,TGTGCCAGCACCCGGGACCCGAGGGGGAATGAGCAGTTCTTC,CASTRDPRGNEQFF
NA,TRBJ1-2,NA,TRBV19,TGTGCCAGTAGTATTAACAGGGATGGCTACACCTTC,CASSINRDGYTF
NA,TRBJ1-3,once,TRBV18,TGTGCCAGCTCACGGGCAGACTCTGGAAACACCATATATTTT,CASSRADSGNTIYF
NA,TRBJ2-3,NA,TRBV7-7,TGTGCTAGCAGCTTAGGCAGGGCAGGCACAGATACGCAGTATTTT,CASSLGRAGTDTQYF
TRBD1,TRBJ2-5,once,TRBV5-1,TGCGCCAGCAGCGCCGAGGACAGGGGCGGGGAGACCCAGTACTTC,CASSAEDRGGETQYF
NA,TRBJ2-5,NA,TRBV7-6,TGTGCCAGCAGCTTTGGCCGACCACCAGACAGGACAATCTTAGAGACCCAGTACTTC,CASSFGRPPDRTILETQYF
TRBD1,TRBJ2-6,NA,TRBV19,TGTGCCAGTAGAGTTTCTATAAGTAGGGGACAGGGAGGGCTAAAGTCTGGGGCCAACGTCCTGACTTTC,CASRVSISRGQGGLKSGANVLTF
NA,TRBJ1-3,NA,TRBV3-1/TRBV3-2,TGTGCCAGCAGCCCTCGGACAGCTGGAAACACCATATATTTT,CASSPRTAGNTIYF
TRBD1,TRBJ1-2,NA,TRBV27,TGTGCCAGCAGTCTAGGGACAGGGAGCGGCTACACCTTC,CASSLGTGSGYTF
NA,TRBJ2-3,NA,TRBV7-8,TGTGCCAGCAGGGTAAGACCCAGCCGAGGAGATACGCAGTATTTT,CASRVRPSRGDTQYF
NA,TRBJ2-3,once,TRBV4-1,TGCGCCAGCAGCCAAGTCCAGGGGACAGATACGCAGTATTTT,CASSQVQGTDTQYF
NA,TRBJ2-3,once,TRBV27,TGTGCCAGCAGTTTATCGCCCTCGACTAGCACAGATACGCAGTATTTT,CASSLSPSTSTDTQYF
NA,TRBJ2-6,NA,TRBV5-1,TGCGCCAGCAGCGAACAGGGTCCTGCTGGGGCCAACGTCCTGACTTTC,CASSEQGPAGANVLTF
TRBD2,TRBJ2-3,NA,TRBV6-5,TGTGCCAGCAGTTATCAGCTAGCGGGAGCCACAGATACGCAGTATTTT,CASSYQLAGATDTQYF
NA,TRBJ2-1,NA,TRBV2,TGTGCCAGCAGTGAAAGGCAGGTTTACAATGAGCAGTTCTTC,CASSERQVYNEQFF
TRBD2,TRBJ2-3,NA,TRBV28,TGTGCCAGCACAGGACTAGCGGGGGGCACAGATACGCAGTATTTT,CASTGLAGGTDTQYF
NA,TRBJ2-2,once,TRBV7-2,TGTGCCAGCAGCTTAGCTTTGGTCAGTAATACCGGGGAGCTGTTTTTT,CASSLALVSNTGELFF
TRBD1,TRBJ1-1,NA,TRBV6-6,TGTGCCAGCAGTGGCCGGCAGGGGGTTCGCACTGAAGCTTTCTTT,CASSGRQGVRTEAFF
NA,TRBJ2-7,NA,TRBV6-2/TRBV6-3,TGTGCCAGCAGTTACCCAATGGACACAGCAAGTTGGTACTTC,CASSYPMDTASWYF
TRBD1,TRBJ2-6,NA,TRBV28,TGTGCCAGCAGTTCACAGGGGGCGCGGAGCTCTGGGGCCAACGTCCTGACTTTC,CASSSQGARSSGANVLTF
TRBD1,TRBJ1-1,NA,TRBV10-3,TGTGCCATCAGTGACCCGGGACAGGGGCGGTATGGTGAAGCTTTCTTT,CAISDPGQGRYGEAFF
NA,TRBJ2-7,once,TRBV18,TGTGCCAGCTCACCGGGGACACTAACCTACGAGCAGTACTTC,CASSPGTLTYEQYF
TRBD2,TRBJ2-7,NA,TRBV12-5,TGTGCTAGTGGAACGGGGGGCTACGAGCAGTACTTC,CASGTGGYEQYF
TRBD1,TRBJ1-6,NA,TRBV27,TGTGCCAGCAGAACGGGACAGGGAAACTCACCCCTCCACTTT,CASRTGQGNSPLHF
NA,TRBJ1-1,once,TRBV30,TGTGCCTGGAGTGTAGACTTTTTAAACACTGAAGCTTTCTTT,CAWSVDFLNTEAFF
TRBD1,TRBJ1-6,NA,TRBV5-1,TGCGCCAGCAGCCCTACAGGGGTTAATTCACCCCTCCACTTT,CASSPTGVNSPLHF
NA,TRBJ2-1,NA,TRBV11-2,TGTGCCAGCAGCTTACAGAGAGGGTACAATGAGCAGTTCTTC,CASSLQRGYNEQFF
TRBD1,TRBJ2-7,NA,TRBV11-2,TGTGCCAGCAGCTTAGCCGACAGGGGTCCCTACGAGCAGTACTTC,CASSLADRGPYEQYF
NA,TRBJ1-1,NA,TRBV12-3/TRBV12-4,TGTGCCAGTAACACGGGGGGCACTGAAGCTTTCTTT,CASNTGGTEAFF
TRBD2,TRBJ2-7,NA,TRBV30,TGTGCCTGGGGAGCGGGGGTTGGCTACGAGCAGTACTTC,CAWGAGVGYEQYF
TRBD1,TRBJ2-3,NA,TRBV4-2,TGTGCCAGCAGCCTAACCCCGGGACAGGCCTTTCCTAGCACAGATACGCAGTATTTT,CASSLTPGQAFPSTDTQYF
NA,TRBJ2-2,NA,TRBV19,TGTGCCAGTAGTATAAAGGCGGCGCCCGGGGAGCTGTTTTTT,CASSIKAAPGELFF
NA,TRBJ2-7,NA,TRBV29-1,TGCAGCGCCGGACGAGGGTCCTCCTACGAGCAGTACTTC,CSAGRGSSYEQYF
TRBD1,TRBJ1-5,once,TRBV6-6,TGTGCCACCACCACGGTAGGAGGTACAGGGGCCATGCCCCAGCATTTT,CATTTVGGTGAMPQHF
NA,TRBJ1-4,NA,TRBV25-1,TGTGCCAGCAGTTCGGAAAAACTGTTTTTT,CASSSEKLFF
TRBD2,TRBJ2-2,NA,TRBV7-2,TGTGCCAGCAGCTTAACTAGCGGGGGGGTTAACACCGGGGAGCTGTTTTTT,CASSLTSGGVNTGELFF
NA,TRBJ2-5,NA,TRBV5-1,TGCGCCAGCAGCTCGGAGGGCGTGGAGACCCAGTACTTC,CASSSEGVETQYF
TRBD2,TRBJ2-3,NA,TRBV5-1,TGCGCCAGCAGCTGGACCGGGACTAGCGGGGGGGGCACAGATACGCAGTATTTT,CASSWTGTSGGGTDTQYF
NA,TRBJ2-2,once,TRBV6-5,TGTGCCAGCAGCTCAACACTGAACAGGGCCGGGGAGCTGTTTTTT,CASSSTLNRAGELFF
NA,TRBJ2-1,NA,TRBV19,TGTGCCAGTAGTCCCGGAGGTGGGTATGAGCAGTTCTTC,CASSPGGGYEQFF
NA,TRBJ2-5,NA,TRBV10-1,TGCGCCAGCAGTGAGTCTGCCGGGGTTGGAGAGACCCAGTACTTC,CASSESAGVGETQYF
TRBD1,TRBJ1-1,NA,TRBV7-6,TGTGCCAGCGCCCTAAAGGCAGGGGGAGAAGCTTTCTTT,CASALKAGGEAFF
TRBD2,TRBJ2-3,NA,TRBV27,TGTGCCAGCAGTTTCGGGGGGGTTAGCACAGATACGCAGTATTTT,CASSFGGVSTDTQYF
TRBD1,TRBJ2-5,NA,TRBV29-1,TGCAGCGTCTTGACAGGGTTGGTAGAGACCCAGTACTTC,CSVLTGLVETQYF
NA,TRBJ1-2,NA,TRBV12-3/TRBV12-4,TGTGCCAGCAGTTTGGGCAGGCATCTCGGTTACACCTTC,CASSLGRHLGYTF